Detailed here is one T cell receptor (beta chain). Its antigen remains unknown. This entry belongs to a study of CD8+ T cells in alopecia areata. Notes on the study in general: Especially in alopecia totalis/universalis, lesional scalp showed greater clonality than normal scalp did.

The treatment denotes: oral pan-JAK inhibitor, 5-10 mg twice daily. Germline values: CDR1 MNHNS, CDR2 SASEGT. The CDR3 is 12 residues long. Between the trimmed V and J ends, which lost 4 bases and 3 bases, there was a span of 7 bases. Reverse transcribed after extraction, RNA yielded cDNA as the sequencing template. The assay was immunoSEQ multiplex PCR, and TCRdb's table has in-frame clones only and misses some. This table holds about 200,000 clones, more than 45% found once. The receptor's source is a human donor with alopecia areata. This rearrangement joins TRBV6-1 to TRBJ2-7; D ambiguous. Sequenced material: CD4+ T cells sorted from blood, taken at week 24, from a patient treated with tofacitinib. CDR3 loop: CASSGGFYEQYF. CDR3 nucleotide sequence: TGTGCCAGCAGTGGAGGATTCTACGAGCAGTACTTC.